The clone carrying this T cell receptor beta chain was seen more than once but under ten times. Trimming took 4 bases from V and 5 from J, leaving 12 bases between them. The CDR3 has 13 residues. Germline V gene data show CDR1 as ENHRY and CDR2 as SYGVKD. Total RNA was extracted at no less than 5.5 micrograms per sample. This record comes from a study of blood T cells in healthy people across ages. At the level of the study: The capture of about one barcoded beta molecule per two T cells was achieved by template switching.

PCR was performed a second time for about 7 to 12 cycles using a sample-barcoded 5' primer and a J-beta primer mix. The yield of each sample was at least 3 million CDR3-containing paired-end reads. TCRdb used MiXCR to reprocess the 5' RACE reads, holding one entry per CDR3 protein. The sample has about 1.6 million distinct CDR3 sequences, about 35% seen once; the top ten hold around 11%. This clonotype was sampled from a woman in her thirties in good health. The V call is TRBV10-3, the J call TRBJ2-7; maybe TRBD1 (5 bases). Sequenced: blood. Written as DNA, the CDR3 is TGTGCCATCAGTGGGAGAAGGGGCGACGAGCAGTACTTC. Its translation is CAISGRRGDEQYF.